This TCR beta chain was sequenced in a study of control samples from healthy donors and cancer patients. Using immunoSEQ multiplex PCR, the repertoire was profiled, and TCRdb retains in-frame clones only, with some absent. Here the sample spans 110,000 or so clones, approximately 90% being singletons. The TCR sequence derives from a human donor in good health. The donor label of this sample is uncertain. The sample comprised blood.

In DNA form, the CDR3 reads TGTGCCAGCAAACTAGCGGGGGTCACCGGGGAGCTGTTTTTT. It translates to CASKLAGVTGELFF. The J gene is TRBJ2-2, the V gene TRBV6-5; 11 bases fit TRBD2. The CDR3 loop spans 14 amino acids. The ends lost 7 bases at V and 4 bases at J; junction bases unmatched: 2. Germline V CDR1 and CDR2: MNHEY, SVGAGI.